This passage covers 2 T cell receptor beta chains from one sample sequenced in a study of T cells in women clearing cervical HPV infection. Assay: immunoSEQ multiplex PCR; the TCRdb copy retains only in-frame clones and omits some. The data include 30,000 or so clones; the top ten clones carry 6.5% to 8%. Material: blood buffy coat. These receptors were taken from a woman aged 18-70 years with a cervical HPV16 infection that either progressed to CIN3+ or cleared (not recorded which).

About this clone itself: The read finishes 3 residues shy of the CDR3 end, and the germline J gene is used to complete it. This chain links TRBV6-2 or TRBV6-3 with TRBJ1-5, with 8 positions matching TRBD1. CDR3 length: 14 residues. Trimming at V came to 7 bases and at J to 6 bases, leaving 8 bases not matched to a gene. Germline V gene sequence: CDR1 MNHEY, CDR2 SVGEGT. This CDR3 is CASTAGQVRQPQHF. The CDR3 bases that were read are TGTGCCAGCACCGCGGGACAGGTGCGTCAGCCC.

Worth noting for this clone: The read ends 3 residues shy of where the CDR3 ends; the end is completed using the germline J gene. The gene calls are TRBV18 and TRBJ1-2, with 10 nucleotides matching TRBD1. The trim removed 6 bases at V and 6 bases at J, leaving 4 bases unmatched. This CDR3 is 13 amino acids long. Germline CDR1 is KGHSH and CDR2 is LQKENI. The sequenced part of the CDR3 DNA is TGTGCCAGCTCTCACGGGACAGGGGATGGC. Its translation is CASSHGTGDG. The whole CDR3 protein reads CASSHGTGDGYTF.